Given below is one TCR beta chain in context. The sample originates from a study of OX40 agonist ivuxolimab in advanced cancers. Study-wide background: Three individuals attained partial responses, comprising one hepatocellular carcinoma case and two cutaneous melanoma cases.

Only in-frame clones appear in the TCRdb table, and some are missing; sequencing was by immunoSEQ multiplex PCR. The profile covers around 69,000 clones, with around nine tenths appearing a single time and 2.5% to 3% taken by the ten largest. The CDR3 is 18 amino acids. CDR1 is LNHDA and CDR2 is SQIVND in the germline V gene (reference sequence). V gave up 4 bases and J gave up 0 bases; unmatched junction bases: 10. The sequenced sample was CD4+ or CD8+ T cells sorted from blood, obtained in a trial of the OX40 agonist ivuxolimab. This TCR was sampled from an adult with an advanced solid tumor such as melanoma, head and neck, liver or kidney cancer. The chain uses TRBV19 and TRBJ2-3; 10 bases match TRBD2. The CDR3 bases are TGTGCCAGTAGTAGTACCGGGACTAGCGTCACTAGCACAGATACGCAGTATTTT. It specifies CASSSTGTSVTSTDTQYF.